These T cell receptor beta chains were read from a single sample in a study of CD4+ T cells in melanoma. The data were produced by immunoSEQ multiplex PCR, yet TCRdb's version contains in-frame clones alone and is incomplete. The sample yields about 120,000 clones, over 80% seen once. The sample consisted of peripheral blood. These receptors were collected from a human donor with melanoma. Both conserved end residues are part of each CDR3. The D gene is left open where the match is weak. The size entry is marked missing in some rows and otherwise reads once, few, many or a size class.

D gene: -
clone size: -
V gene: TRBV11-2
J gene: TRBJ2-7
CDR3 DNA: TGTGCCAGCAGCTTAACAAAAGGGGGCTACGAGCAGTACTTC
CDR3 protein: CASSLTKGGYEQYF

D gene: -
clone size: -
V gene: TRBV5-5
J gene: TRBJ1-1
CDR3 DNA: TGTGCCAGCAGCTTCAACAGGAACACTGAAGCTTTCTTT
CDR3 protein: CASSFNRNTEAFF

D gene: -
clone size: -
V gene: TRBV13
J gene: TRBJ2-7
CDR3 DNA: TGTGCCAGCAGCGGAGGCTTCGCGGAGGACTCCTACGAGCAGTACTTC
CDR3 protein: CASSGGFAEDSYEQYF

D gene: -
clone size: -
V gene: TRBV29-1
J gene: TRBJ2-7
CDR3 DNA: TGCAGCGTTGTGGCAGATTACTACGAGCAGTACTTC
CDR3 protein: CSVVADYYEQYF

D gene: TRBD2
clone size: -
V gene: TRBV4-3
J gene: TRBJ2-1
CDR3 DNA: TGCGCCAGCAGCGTAGCGGGAGTTGACAATGAGCAGTTCTTC
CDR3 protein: CASSVAGVDNEQFF

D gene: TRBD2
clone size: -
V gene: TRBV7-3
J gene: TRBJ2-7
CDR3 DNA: TGTGCCAGCAGCTTACAATCGGGGGGGCCAGCCGAGCAGTACTTC
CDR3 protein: CASSLQSGGPAEQYF

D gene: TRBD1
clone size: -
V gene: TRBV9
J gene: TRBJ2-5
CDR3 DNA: TGTGCCAGCAGCGTAGAGACAGGGGAGAGGACCCAGTACTTC
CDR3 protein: CASSVETGERTQYF

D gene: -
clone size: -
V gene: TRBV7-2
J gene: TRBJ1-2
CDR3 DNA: TGTGCCAGCAGCCCTAGCTCTAGGGGCTATGGCTACACCTTC
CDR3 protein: CASSPSSRGYGYTF

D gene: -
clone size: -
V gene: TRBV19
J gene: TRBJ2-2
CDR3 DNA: TGTGCCAGTAGTATTCCGGGACAGAACACCGGGGAGCTGTTTTTT
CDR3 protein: CASSIPGQNTGELFF

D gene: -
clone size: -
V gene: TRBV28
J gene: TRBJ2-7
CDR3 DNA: TGTGCCAGCAGTTTAGACAGGAGGGCCGGCGAGCAGTACTTC
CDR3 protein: CASSLDRRAGEQYF

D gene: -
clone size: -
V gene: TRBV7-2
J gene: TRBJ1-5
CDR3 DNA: TGTGCCAGCAGCTTAGGGGGGGCTGGCGATCAGCCCCAGCATTTT
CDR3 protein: CASSLGGAGDQPQHF

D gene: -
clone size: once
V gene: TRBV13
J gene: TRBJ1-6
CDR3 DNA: TGTGCCACCGCGGACAGCCTGGGGGTTAATTCACCCCTCCACTTT
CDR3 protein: CATADSLGVNSPLHF

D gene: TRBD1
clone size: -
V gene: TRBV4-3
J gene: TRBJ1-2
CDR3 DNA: TGCGCCAGCAGCCAAGCAGAAAAGGGACAGGGCTATGGCTACACCTTC
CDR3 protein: CASSQAEKGQGYGYTF

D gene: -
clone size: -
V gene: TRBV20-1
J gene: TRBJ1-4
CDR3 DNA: TGCAGTGCTCCAACTAATGAAAAACTGTTTTTT
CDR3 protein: CSAPTNEKLFF

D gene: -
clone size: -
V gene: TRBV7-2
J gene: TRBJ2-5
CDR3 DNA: TGTGCCAGCAGCTTCCCTCTAACAGGAAACAAAGAGACCCAGTACTTC
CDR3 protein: CASSFPLTGNKETQYF

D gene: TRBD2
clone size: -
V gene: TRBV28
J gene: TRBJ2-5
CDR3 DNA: TGTGCCAGCAGCCCCGCCGGACTAGCGGGGGAACAAGAGACCCAGTACTTC
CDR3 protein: CASSPAGLAGEQETQYF

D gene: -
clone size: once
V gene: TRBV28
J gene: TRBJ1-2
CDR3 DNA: TGTGCCAGCAGTTTGTCACAGGGCGGTGGCTACACCTTC
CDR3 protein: CASSLSQGGGYTF

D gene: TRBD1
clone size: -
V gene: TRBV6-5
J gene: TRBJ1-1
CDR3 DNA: TGTGCCAGCTACGGGACAGGGGGCATCAGTGAAGCTTTCTTT
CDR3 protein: CASYGTGGISEAFF

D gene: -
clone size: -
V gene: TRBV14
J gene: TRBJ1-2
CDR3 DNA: TGTGCCAGCAGCCAAGATTTAACGGTCTATGGCTACACCTTC
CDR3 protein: CASSQDLTVYGYTF

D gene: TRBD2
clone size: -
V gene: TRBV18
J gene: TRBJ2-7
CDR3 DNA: TGTGCCAGCTCTACTAGCGGGAGGGCCCTCGTGGGGTCCTACGAGCAGTACTTC
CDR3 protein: CASSTSGRALVGSYEQYF

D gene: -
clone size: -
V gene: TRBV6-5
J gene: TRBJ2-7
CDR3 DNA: TGTGCCAGCAGTACTATCTGGGACGAGCAGTACTTC
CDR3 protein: CASSTIWDEQYF

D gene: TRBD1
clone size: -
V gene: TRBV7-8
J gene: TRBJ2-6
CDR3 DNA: TGTGCCAGCAGCTTAAGAGACAGGGCCTACTCTGGGGCCAACGTCCTGACTTTC
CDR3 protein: CASSLRDRAYSGANVLTF

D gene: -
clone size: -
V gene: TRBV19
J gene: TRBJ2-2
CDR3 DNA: TGTGCCAGCCTCTACAGTCCGAACACCGGGGAGCTGTTTTTT
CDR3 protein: CASLYSPNTGELFF

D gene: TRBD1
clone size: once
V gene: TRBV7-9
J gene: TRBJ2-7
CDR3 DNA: TGTGCCAGCAGCCACGTGACAGGGGACCACGAGCAGTACTTC
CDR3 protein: CASSHVTGDHEQYF

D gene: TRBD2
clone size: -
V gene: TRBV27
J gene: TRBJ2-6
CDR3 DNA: TGTGCCAGTCCCTCGGGAGGGGCGAATGGGGCCAACGTCCTGACTTTC
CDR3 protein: CASPSGGANGANVLTF

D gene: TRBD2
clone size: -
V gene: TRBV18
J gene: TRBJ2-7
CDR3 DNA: TGTGCCAGCTCACCAGCGACGGGGGGCTCCTACGAGCAGTACTTC
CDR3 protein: CASSPATGGSYEQYF